The 23 T cell receptor beta chains presented below share a single source sample, sequenced in a study of T-cell reconstitution after alpha-beta-depleted transplantation in children (dated by TCRdb to the mid-2010s). Library preparation employed PCR. For sequencing, an Illumina HiSeq 2500 was employed. TCR libraries were prepared with molecular barcoding, using unique molecular identifiers to normalize TCRbeta repertoire quantification. TCRdb applied fastp at Q25 and MiXCR to the public reads, then kept only in-frame beta chains. One record per CDR3 amino acid sequence lists the most common genes and DNA. The sample data list some 200,000 distinct CDR3 sequences, and around 9.9% of these were observed just once. Clones ranked in the top ten supply about 30% of the sample. The treatment or condition tag for this specimen amounts to: allogeneic hematopoietic cell transplantation with graft depleted of TCRalphabeta T cells and CD19 B cells.

The specimen comprised PBMCs, sampled before TCRalphabeta/CD19-depleted stem cell transplant. These receptors all stem from a child under two years old with acute myeloid leukemia, due to receive a stem cell transplant.

This clonotype occurred a few times. The chain links TRBV28 to TRBJ1-5; 10 nucleotides line up with TRBD1. This CDR3 comprises 14 residues. Germline V gives CDR1 MDHEN, CDR2 SYDVKM. Trimming at V came to 5 bases and at J to 7 bases, leaving 5 bases not matched to a gene. This CDR3 reads CASSLDRGRQPQHF. CDR3 in DNA: TGTGCCAGCAGTCTCGACAGGGGGCGGCAGCCCCAGCATTTT.

This clonotype was detected many times. V usage is TRBV12-3 or TRBV12-4 and J usage is TRBJ2-2; D is undetermined. CDR3 length equals 13 residues. V was trimmed by 3 bases and J by 1 base, leaving 3 bases between them. Here the CDR3 reads CASSFMNTGELFF. DNA of the CDR3: TGTGCCAGCAGTTTCATGAACACCGGGGAGCTGTTTTTT.

This clonotype was seen ten or more times. This sequence joins TRBV29-1 and TRBJ2-1; 10 bases align to TRBD2. The germline CDR1 and CDR2 sequences are SQVTM and ANQGSEA. Trimming took 6 bases from V and 3 from J; bases not matched to a gene: 5. The length of the CDR3 is 14 residues. The CDR3 protein is CSVSGTSVYNEQFF. The CDR3 DNA follows: TGCAGCGTCTCCGGGACTAGCGTCTACAATGAGCAGTTCTTC.

With regard to this clonotype: This may be a read error: a much more frequent sequence differs by one nucleotide. This CDR3 is CGVDGGGGGPQHF. Written as DNA, the CDR3 is TGCGGCGTTGACGGAGGGGGCGGCGGGCCCCAGCATTTT. This chain joins TRBV29-1 and TRBJ1-5; TRBD1 matches 7 bases. The germline gives CDR1 SQVTM, CDR2 ANQGSEA. This CDR3 spans 13 amino acids.

V is TRBV12-3 or TRBV12-4 and J is TRBJ2-1, with 9 nucleotides matching TRBD2. There are 16 residues in the CDR3. The J segment lost 1 base and the V segment lost 1 base, leaving 2 bases of the junction unmatched. The chain's CDR3 is CASSLGGGASYNEQFF. The CDR3 DNA sequence: TGTGCCAGCAGTTTAGGCGGGGGGGCTTCCTACAATGAGCAGTTCTTC.

This clonotype was seen repeatedly, ten times or more. This chain connects TRBV5-1 to TRBJ2-1; D is tentatively TRBD1 or TRBD2 (5 bases each). Looked up from germline, CDR1 is SGHRS and CDR2 is YFSETQ. V lost 4 bases, J lost 4 bases, and 21 bases lay in between. The CDR3 loop spans 17 amino acids. The CDR3 here is CASSVFGRDPIYNEQFF. The CDR3 DNA is TGCGCCAGCAGCGTGTTCGGAAGGGACCCAATTTACAATGAGCAGTTCTTC.

This clonotype was seen a handful of times. The chain recombines TRBV2 with TRBJ1-2; 9 bases are shared with TRBD1. The CDR3 covers 13 residues. Germline V gene data show CDR1 as SNHLY and CDR2 as FYNNEI. The V gene end was trimmed by 8 bases and the J gene end by 7 bases; junction bases not matched to a gene: 8. In DNA form, the CDR3 reads TGTGCCAGCCGGGACAGGGCTTTTGGTGGCTACACCTTC. Protein sequence: CASRDRAFGGYTF.

This clonotype was seen ten or more times. The rearrangement joins TRBV5-1 to TRBJ2-2; D perhaps matches TRBD1 (6 bases). The CDR3 is made up of 16 amino acids. Per germline, CDR1 SGHRS and CDR2 YFSETQ. V shed 2 bases and J shed 4 bases, with 15 bases lying between them. CDR3 nucleotide sequence: TGCGCCAGCAGCTTTCGTGGGGGCGGCAGCACCGGGGAGCTGTTTTTT. Encoded protein: CASSFRGGGSTGELFF.

This clonotype appeared many times. The rearrangement uses TRBV11-2 and TRBJ2-1; D unresolved. Germline assignment: CDR1 SGHAT and CDR2 FQNNGV. This CDR3 spans 13 amino acids. The V and J ends lost 0 bases and 5 bases respectively, with 5 bases between them. The CDR3 is CASSLDRNNEQFF. As DNA, the CDR3 is TGTGCCAGCAGCTTAGATCGGAACAATGAGCAGTTCTTC.

Points on this clonotype: Mismatch with germline at one junction end may stem from a read error. The chain employs TRBV19 and TRBJ2-5; no clear D. The CDR3 covers 13 residues. Looked up from germline, CDR1 is LNHDA and CDR2 is SQIVND (reference sequence). CDR3: CASNSRNQETRYF. The CDR3 nucleotides read TGTGCCAGTAACTCCAGAAACCAAGAGACCCGGTACTTC.

A note on this clonotype: A much larger clone differs from this one at a single base, so this may be a read error. The chain recombines TRBV2 with TRBJ2-7; maybe TRBD2 (6 bases). This CDR3 has 14 residues. Germline CDR1 and CDR2: SNHLY and FYNNEI. In DNA form, the CDR3 reads TGTGCCAGCAGTGAACTAGCGCACTCCTACGAGCAGAACTTC. Its translation is CASSELAHSYEQNF.

In its sample, this clonotype was seen many times. The V and J genes are TRBV5-1 and TRBJ1-2; D possibly corresponds to TRBD1 (6 bases). CDR3 length: 15 amino acids. CDR1 is SGHRS and CDR2 is YFSETQ in the germline V gene. The V and J ends lost 5 bases and 2 bases respectively, with 16 bases between them. Here the CDR3 DNA reads TGCGCCAGCAGATCCTCAACAGGGAACAACTATGGCTACACCTTC. As protein: CASRSSTGNNYGYTF.

This clonotype was recorded many times. The chain combines TRBV6-1 with TRBJ2-3, with unresolved D. Germline V gene lookup returns CDR1 MNHNS and CDR2 SASEGT. V lost 6 bases, J lost 0 bases, and 10 bases lay in between. The CDR3 has 14 amino acids. The DNA for the CDR3 is TGTGCCAGCAGGATTCTTTCTAGCACAGATACGCAGTATTTT. Its translation is CASRILSSTDTQYF.

Concerning this clonotype itself: One junction end disagrees with the germline gene, perhaps due to a read error. The gene calls are TRBV28 and TRBJ1-5; D call uncertain. The CDR3 runs 19 residues. From germline, CDR1 is MDHEN and CDR2 SYDVKM. In DNA form, the CDR3 reads TGTGCCATGGGCCCCGGGCTCCTCTGCTCCGGTTCCGGCAATCAGCCCCACCATTTT. Protein: CAMGPGLLCSGSGNQPHHF.

This clonotype has at least ten counts. The rearrangement links TRBV30 to TRBJ2-1; D perhaps matches TRBD2 (7 bases). The CDR3 contains 14 residues. V shed 2 bases and J shed 8 bases, with 16 bases lying between them. Germline V gene data show CDR1 as GTSNPN and CDR2 as SVGIG (reference sequence). The CDR3, as DNA: TGTGCCTGGAGTAAGGGGGGGAAACTCGATGAGCAGTTCTTC. Its protein product is CAWSKGGKLDEQFF.

This clonotype was detected many times. This chain joins TRBV2 and TRBJ2-1; D may be TRBD1 (5 bases). Germline V gene sequence: CDR1 SNHLY, CDR2 FYNNEI. V lost 6 bases and J 9 bases, leaving 15 bases between the germline ends. The CDR3 totals 13 residues. This CDR3 reads CASRTDSVTEQFF. The DNA of the CDR3 is TGTGCCAGCAGAACCGACAGCGTAACTGAGCAGTTCTTC.

The table lists this clonotype with many counts. The chain links TRBV21-1 to TRBJ1-5. TRBV21-1 is a documented pseudogene. This CDR3 has 15 residues. The CDR3 DNA sequence: TGTGCCAGCAGCGGGTCAGATATCCCCAATCAGCCCCAGCATTTT. This encodes CASSGSDIPNQPQHF.

The sample holds many counts of this clonotype. The chain is built from TRBV7-9 and TRBJ1-1, with D possibly matching TRBD1 (5 bases). The germline V gene has CDR1 SEHNR and CDR2 FQNEAQ (reference sequence). Trimming left V 5 bases short and J 4 bases short, with 14 bases between. The CDR3 has 14 amino acids. The CDR3 reads CASSHVGAATEAFF. The CDR3 DNA follows: TGTGCCAGCAGCCATGTAGGGGCGGCCACTGAAGCTTTCTTT.

This clonotype was recorded many times. The chain employs TRBV5-1 and TRBJ1-2, with TRBD1 matching 8 bases. CDR1 is SGHRS and CDR2 is YFSETQ in the germline V gene. The CDR3 spans 14 residues. Trimming at V came to 0 bases and at J to 8 bases, leaving 6 bases not matched to a gene. CDR3 DNA sequence: TGCGCCAGCAGCTTGGAGGCAGGGGGCAGCGGCTACACCTTC. As protein: CASSLEAGGSGYTF. The full variable domain, in which reference TRBV5-1 and TRBJ1-2 provide the parts outside the CDR3, is KAGVTQTPRYLIKTRGQQVTLSCSPISGHRSVSWYQQTPGQGLQFLFEYFSETQRNKGNFPGRFSGRQFSNSRSEMNVSTLELGDSALYLCASSLEAGGSGYTFGSGTRLTVV.

In this sample, this clonotype turned up many times. J is TRBJ2-1 and V is TRBV24-1; unclear D gene. The CDR3 totals 13 residues. Germline loops: CDR1 KGHDR, CDR2 SFDVKD. The V end was cut by 4 bases, the J end by 4 bases, with 7 bases between. The CDR3 reads CATSEGRYNEQFF. CDR3 nucleotides: TGTGCCACCAGTGAAGGTCGGTACAATGAGCAGTTCTTC.

Ten or more counts support this clonotype. V gene TRBV28 combines with J gene TRBJ2-5; 16 bases are shared with TRBD2. V was clipped by 5 bases and J by 1 base; unmatched bases: 7. CDR1 MDHEN and CDR2 SYDVKM come from the germline V gene. The CDR3 runs 18 residues. The CDR3 reads CASSGTSGGALSQETQYF. As DNA, the CDR3 is TGTGCCAGCAGTGGGACTAGCGGGGGGGCTCTTAGCCAAGAGACCCAGTACTTC. The full variable domain, completed using reference TRBV28 and TRBJ2-5, is DVKVTQSSRYLVKRTGEKVFLECVQDMDHENMFWYRQDPGLGLRLIYFSYDVKMKEKGDIPEGYSVSREKKERFSLILESASTNQTSMYLCASSGTSGGALSQETQYFGPGTRLLVL.

This clonotype was picked up many times. This chain joins TRBV4-1 and TRBJ1-1; D unclear. Germline lookup yields CDR1 MGHRA and CDR2 YSYEKL. CDR3 length: 12 residues. Trimming took 7 bases from V and 3 from J, leaving 9 bases between them. CDR3 coding DNA: TGCGCCAGCATGGGGAAACACACTGAAGCTTTCTTT. Protein: CASMGKHTEAFF.

At least ten counts were recorded for this clonotype. This chain joins TRBV15 and TRBJ1-1; TRBD1 is a possible D gene (5 bases). This CDR3 is built from 12 residues. Trimming shortened V by 4 bases and J by 5 bases, and 8 bases separated the two germline ends. The V gene's germline CDR1 is LNHNV and CDR2 YYDKDF (reference sequence). CDR3 sequence: CATSMYRTEAFF. For the CDR3, the DNA is TGTGCCACCAGCATGTACAGGACTGAAGCTTTCTTT.